This T cell receptor (beta chain) was documented in a study of blood T cell repertoires in COVID-19. Study information: Acute and convalescent COVID-19 specimens originated in the United States, Italy and Spain.

Libraries were prepared by immunoSEQ multiplex PCR; TCRdb keeps only in-frame clonotypes and omits some of them. The sample records around 130,000 clones, roughly nine tenths being singletons. The CDR3 sequence is 14 residues long. The V end was cut by 3 bases, the J end by 2 bases, with 11 bases between. CDR1 is LNHDA, CDR2 SQIVND, per germline (reference sequence). Sequencing was carried out using peripheral blood. This TCR was recovered from a man aged 55-75 years with COVID-19, enrolled during active disease. The gene calls are TRBV19 and TRBJ2-7; D remains ambiguous. The CDR3 is CASSMVVTAYEQYF. The DNA for the CDR3 is TGTGCCAGTAGTATGGTGGTAACAGCCTACGAGCAGTACTTC.